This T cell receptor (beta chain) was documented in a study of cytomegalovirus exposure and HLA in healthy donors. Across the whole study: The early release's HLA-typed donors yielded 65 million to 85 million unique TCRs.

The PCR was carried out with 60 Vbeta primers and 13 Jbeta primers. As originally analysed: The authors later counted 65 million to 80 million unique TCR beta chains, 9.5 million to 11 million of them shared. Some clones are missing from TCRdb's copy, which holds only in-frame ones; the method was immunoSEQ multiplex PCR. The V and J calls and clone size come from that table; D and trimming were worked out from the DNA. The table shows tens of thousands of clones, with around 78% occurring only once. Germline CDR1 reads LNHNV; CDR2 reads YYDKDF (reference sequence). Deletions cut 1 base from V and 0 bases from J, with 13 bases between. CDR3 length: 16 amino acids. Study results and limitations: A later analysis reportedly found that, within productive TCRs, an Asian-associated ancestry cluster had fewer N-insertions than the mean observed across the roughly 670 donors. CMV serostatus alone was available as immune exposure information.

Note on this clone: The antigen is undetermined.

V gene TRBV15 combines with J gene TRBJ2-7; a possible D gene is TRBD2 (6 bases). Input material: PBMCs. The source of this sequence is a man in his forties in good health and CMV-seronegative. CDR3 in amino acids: CATSRGAGSSSYEQYF. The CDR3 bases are TGTGCCACCAGCAGAGGGGCGGGATCAAGCTCCTACGAGCAGTACTTC.